These 8 T cell receptor beta chains were sequenced from one sample in a study of shared clonotypes between healthy human individuals. Method: immunoSEQ multiplex PCR; TCRdb's copy keeps in-frame clones and lacks some. The data hold roughly 2,500,000 clones, with 93% observed a single time. The source material was naive CD4+ T cells from PBMCs. Described subset: CD45RA+ positively selected. Source of these receptors: a man younger than 30 in good health. Some clones in this sample may be carry-over from other donors' samples.

This clone was seen more than once but under ten times. This specimen includes other DNA sequences encoding the same CDR3. The chain carries TRBV6-5 and TRBJ1-1, with 8 bases aligning to TRBD1. This CDR3 is 11 amino acids long. Germline V gene data show CDR1 as MNHEY and CDR2 as SVGAGI. The J segment lost 8 bases and the V segment lost 6 bases, leaving 2 bases of the junction unmatched. CDR3 DNA: TGTGCCAGCAGAAGGGACAGGGAAGCTTTCTTT. Protein product: CASRRDREAFF.

The genes are TRBV5-1 and TRBJ1-4, with 8 bases lining up with TRBD1. The CDR3 contains 16 residues. Germline-derived CDR1 and CDR2 are SGHRS and YFSETQ. J gave up 3 bases and V 3 bases, and 7 bases lay outside the gene matches. Here the CDR3 DNA reads TGCGCCAGCAGCTCACAGGGGGTAGGAGCTAATGAAAAACTGTTTTTT. This sequence encodes CASSSQGVGANEKLFF.

The J gene is TRBJ1-6, the V gene TRBV5-6, with D possibly matching TRBD1 (5 bases). The germline V gene encodes CDR1 SGHDT and CDR2 YYEEEE. The V gene lost 1 base and the J gene lost 1 base, with 6 bases spanning the gap. The CDR3 totals 15 residues. In DNA, the CDR3 is TGTGCCAGCAGCTTGCCAGGGTCCTATAATTCACCCCTCCACTTT. The encoded protein is CASSLPGSYNSPLHF.

The genes are TRBV4-2 and TRBJ1-1; unclear D gene. The V end was cut by 1 base, the J end by 1 base, with 7 bases between. CDR3 length equals 14 residues. Germline V gives CDR1 LGHNA, CDR2 YNFKEQ. CDR3 sequence: CASSQVGRNTEAFF. In DNA form, the CDR3 reads TGTGCCAGCAGCCAAGTTGGACGGAACACTGAAGCTTTCTTT.

V and J are TRBV5-1 and TRBJ1-1; maybe TRBD1 (5 bases). The CDR3 totals 14 residues. The V end was cut by 4 bases, the J end by 1 base, with 11 bases between. CDR1 and CDR2 (germline): SGHRS, YFSETQ. CDR3 residues: CASSKSQGNTEAFF. CDR3 nucleotide sequence: TGCGCCAGCAGCAAGTCCCAGGGGAACACTGAAGCTTTCTTT.

This clone was seen only once. V gene TRBV7-2 combines with J gene TRBJ1-2; D is uncertain. CDR3 length: 13 residues. Germline V gene sequence: CDR1 SGHTA, CDR2 FQGNSA. Trimming took off 1 base at V and 9 bases at J, with 12 bases between the two ends. CDR3 DNA sequence: TGTGCCAGCAGCTTAGGGGGAGGGCGCAGCTACACCTTC. It codes for CASSLGGGRSYTF.

This clone was detected once. J is TRBJ1-2 and V is TRBV15; 7 positions agree with TRBD1. In germline, CDR1 is LNHNV, CDR2 YYDKDF (reference sequence). The V gene end was trimmed by 0 bases and the J gene end by 2 bases; junction bases not matched to a gene: 9. The CDR3 has 17 residues. The chain's CDR3 is CATSRDKTGTDNYGYTF. CDR3 sequence (DNA): TGTGCCACCAGCAGAGATAAGACGGGGACAGACAACTATGGCTACACCTTC.

J is TRBJ2-1 and V is TRBV29-1; D is uncertain. The CDR3 consists of 14 residues. V gave up 5 bases and J gave up 8 bases, with 19 bases separating them. Germline assignment: CDR1 SQVTM and CDR2 ANQGSEA. The CDR3 sequence: CSVSRAKRDDEQFF. In nucleotides, the CDR3 is TGCAGCGTTTCTCGGGCGAAACGCGATGATGAGCAGTTCTTC.